Detailed here is one T cell receptor (beta chain). This clonotype is classified as medium-sized (0.01 to 0.1%). There is no known antigen for this receptor. Base qualities are not provided; no much larger clone lies one nucleotide away. This sample was included in a study of T cells generated in artificial thymic organoids (dated by TCRdb to about 2017). About the full investigation: In some experiments, thymic T cells were further FACS-purified to deplete CD4 immature single positive or double positive precursors. The study compared the TCR alpha and beta CDR3 repertoires of CD8 single positive T cells derived from in vitro artificial thymic organoids against those of naive CD8 T cells from thymus and peripheral blood. The repertoire sequencing data shown were described as representative of three independent experiments.

Enrichment of primary CD8+ T cells was performed with magnetic beads using the Miltenyi CD8+ T cell Isolation Kit. Organoid and thymic CD3+TCRalphabeta+CD8 single positive T cells were FACS sorted before RNA extraction. Total RNA was purified from about 40,000 to 200,000 sorted cells per sample with the RNeasy Micro kit, and quality checked on an Agilent RNA 6000 Nano chip. Thymic fragments were dissected, disrupted by pipetting and passed through a 70 um strainer to release thymocytes. Its CDR3 holds 16 amino acids, cysteine through phenylalanine. Solely the CDR3 DNA is kept, with 48 bases framed from the first base. Here V drops 3 bases and J drops 7 bases, and the junction holds 8 bases not matched to any gene. Looking up the germline V gene (reference sequence) yields CDR1 DFQATT and CDR2 SNEGSKA. Separate semi-nested PCR amplifications were run for the TCRalpha and TCRbeta libraries, using Advantage 2 and reverse primers located in the TRAC or TRBC constant regions. First-strand cDNA synthesis used between roughly 3 and 550 ng of total RNA. TCR cDNA libraries were generated by 5'-RACE using the SMARTer PCR cDNA Synthesis kit, with a poly-dT primer employed for first-strand synthesis. Each semi-nested reverse primer in the constant region carried a 5-nucleotide sample-specific barcode, and the resulting products were cleaned up with the Zymo DNA Clean and Concentrator-5 kit. Up to ten barcoded samples were pooled, ligated to Illumina adaptors and sequenced on an Illumina MiSeq as 2 x 150 bp paired-end reads. Per the original workflow: Demultiplexed reads were aligned using BLAT against a custom library containing all human TRAV, TRAJ, TRBV, TRBD and TRBJ combinations from IMGT. The best BLAT hits were picked using pslCDnaFilter (-maxAligns=1, -ignoreIntrons), and custom Perl scripts were used to calculate clonotype frequencies. TCRdb reworked the public reads: Q25 trimming with fastp, MiXCR clone assembly, productive beta chains retained. Every entry covers one CDR3 protein and lists the most common genes and DNA from its rows. The V and J calls here are based on TCRdb, not the publication. The sample table holds around 8,500 distinct CDR3 sequences, of which around 20% were seen once. About 1.5% of the sample is held by the ten biggest clonotypes.

Overall study results and their limits: Organoid-derived CD8 single positive T cells showed physiological TCR clonotype diversity comparable to thymic and blood naive CD8 T cells.

The receptor comes from a human donor who gave cord blood stem cells for thymic organoid culture, a cardiac surgery patient who gave postnatal thymus, or a blood donor (not recorded which). Input material: naive CD8+ T cells from the thymus. The label giving this sample's cell subset or site can be read as: CD3+TCRalphabeta+CD8SP T cells; for blood, CD45RO-CCR7+ naive CD8+ T cells. The V and J genes are TRBV20-1 and TRBJ1-6; 11 of the junction bases match TRBD1. The DNA sequence reads TGCAGTGCTAGGAAACGGACAGGGGGCCGGAATTCACCCCTCCACTTT. Translated, it gives CSARKRTGGRNSPLHF.